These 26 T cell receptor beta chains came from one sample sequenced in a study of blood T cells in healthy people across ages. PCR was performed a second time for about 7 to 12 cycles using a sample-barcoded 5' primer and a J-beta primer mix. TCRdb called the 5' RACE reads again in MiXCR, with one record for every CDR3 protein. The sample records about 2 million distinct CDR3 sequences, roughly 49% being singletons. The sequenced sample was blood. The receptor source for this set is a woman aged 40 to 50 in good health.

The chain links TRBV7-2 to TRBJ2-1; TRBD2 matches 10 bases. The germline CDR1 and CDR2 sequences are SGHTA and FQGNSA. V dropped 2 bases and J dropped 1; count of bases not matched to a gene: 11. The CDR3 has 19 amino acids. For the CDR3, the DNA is TGTGCCAGCAGCTTAAACCCCAGCGGGGGGGTGGTTTCCTACAATGAGCAGTTCTTC. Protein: CASSLNPSGGVVSYNEQFF.

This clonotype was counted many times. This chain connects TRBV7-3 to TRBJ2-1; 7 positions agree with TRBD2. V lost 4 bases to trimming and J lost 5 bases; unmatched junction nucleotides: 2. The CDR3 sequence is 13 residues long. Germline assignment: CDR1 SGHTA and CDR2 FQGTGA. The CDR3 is CASSSGLNNEQFF. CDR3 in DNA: TGTGCCAGCAGCTCGGGACTAAACAATGAGCAGTTCTTC. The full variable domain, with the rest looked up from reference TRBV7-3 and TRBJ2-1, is GAGVSQTPSNKVTEKGKYVELRCDPISGHTALYWYRQSLGQGPEFLIYFQGTGAADDSGLPNDRFFAVRPEGSVSTLKIQRTERGDSAVYLCASSSGLNNEQFFGPGTRLTVL.

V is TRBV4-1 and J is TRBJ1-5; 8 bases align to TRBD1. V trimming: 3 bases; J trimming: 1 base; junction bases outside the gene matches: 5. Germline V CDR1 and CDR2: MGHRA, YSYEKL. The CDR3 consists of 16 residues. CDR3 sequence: CASSHPDRESNQPQHF. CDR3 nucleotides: TGCGCCAGCAGCCATCCGGACAGGGAAAGCAATCAGCCCCAGCATTTT.

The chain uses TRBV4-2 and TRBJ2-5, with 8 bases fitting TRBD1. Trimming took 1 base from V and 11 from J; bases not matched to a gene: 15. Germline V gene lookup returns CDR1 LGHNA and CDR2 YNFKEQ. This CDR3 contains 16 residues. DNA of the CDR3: TGTGCCAGCAGCCAAGCCGGGACAGGAGGAAGATACGGGCAGTACTTC. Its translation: CASSQAGTGGRYGQYF.

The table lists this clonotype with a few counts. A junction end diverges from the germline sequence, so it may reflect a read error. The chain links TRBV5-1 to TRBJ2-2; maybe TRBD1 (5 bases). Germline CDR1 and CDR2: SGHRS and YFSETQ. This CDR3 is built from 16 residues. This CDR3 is CASSLVAGSNTGELFF. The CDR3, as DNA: TGTGCCAGCAGCTTAGTTGCAGGGTCGAACACCGGGGAGCTGTTTTTT.

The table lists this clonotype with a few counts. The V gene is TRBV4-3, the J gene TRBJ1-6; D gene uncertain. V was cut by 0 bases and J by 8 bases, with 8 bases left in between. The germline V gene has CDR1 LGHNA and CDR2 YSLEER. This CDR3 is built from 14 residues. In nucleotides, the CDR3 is TGCGCCAGCAGCCAAGATTACCCTTATTCACCCCTCCACTTT. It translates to CASSQDYPYSPLHF.

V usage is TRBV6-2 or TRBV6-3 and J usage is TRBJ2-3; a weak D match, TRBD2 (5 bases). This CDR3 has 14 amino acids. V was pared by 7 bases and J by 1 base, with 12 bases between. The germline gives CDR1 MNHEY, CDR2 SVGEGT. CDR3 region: CASNSPGGTDTQYF. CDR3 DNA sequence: TGTGCCAGCAACTCCCCCGGGGGCACAGATACGCAGTATTTT.

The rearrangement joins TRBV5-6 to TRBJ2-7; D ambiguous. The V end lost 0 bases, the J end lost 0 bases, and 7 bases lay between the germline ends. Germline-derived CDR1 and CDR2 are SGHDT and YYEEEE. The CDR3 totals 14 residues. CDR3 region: CASSLGDPSYEQYF. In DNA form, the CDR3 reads TGTGCCAGCAGCTTGGGAGACCCCTCCTACGAGCAGTACTTC.

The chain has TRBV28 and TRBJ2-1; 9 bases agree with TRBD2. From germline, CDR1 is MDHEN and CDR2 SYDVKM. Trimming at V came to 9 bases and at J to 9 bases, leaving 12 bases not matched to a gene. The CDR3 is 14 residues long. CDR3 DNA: TGTGCCAGTAGCGGGGGCTTAAGTAGGACTGAGCAGTTCTTC. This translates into CASSGGLSRTEQFF.

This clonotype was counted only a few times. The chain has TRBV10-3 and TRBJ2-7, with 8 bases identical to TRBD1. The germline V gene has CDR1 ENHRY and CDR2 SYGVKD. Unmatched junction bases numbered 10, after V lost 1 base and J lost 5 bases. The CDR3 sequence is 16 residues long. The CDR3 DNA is TGTGCCATCAGTGAGTTCGGGACAGGTCGGGGCCACGAGCAGTACTTC. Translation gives CAISEFGTGRGHEQYF.

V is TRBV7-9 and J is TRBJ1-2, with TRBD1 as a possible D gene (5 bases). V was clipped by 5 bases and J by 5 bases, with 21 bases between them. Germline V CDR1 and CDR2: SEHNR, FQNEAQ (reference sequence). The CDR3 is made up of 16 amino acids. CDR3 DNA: TGTGCCAGCAGCCTAACCGGGACCTCGCTATCTTATGGCTACACCTTC. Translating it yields CASSLTGTSLSYGYTF.

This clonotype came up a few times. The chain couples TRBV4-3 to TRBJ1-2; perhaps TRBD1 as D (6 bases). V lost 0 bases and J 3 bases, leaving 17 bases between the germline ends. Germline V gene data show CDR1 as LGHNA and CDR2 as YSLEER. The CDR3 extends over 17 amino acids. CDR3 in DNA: TGCGCCAGCAGCCAAGATCTCGGCCGGGAGGGGGACTATGGCTACACCTTC. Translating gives CASSQDLGREGDYGYTF.

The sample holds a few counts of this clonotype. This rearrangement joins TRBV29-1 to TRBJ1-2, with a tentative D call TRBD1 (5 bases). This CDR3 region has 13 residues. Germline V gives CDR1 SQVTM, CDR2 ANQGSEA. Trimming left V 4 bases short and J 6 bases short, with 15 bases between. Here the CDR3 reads CSVGGTPWDGYTF. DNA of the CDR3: TGCAGCGTTGGTGGGACTCCCTGGGATGGCTACACCTTC.

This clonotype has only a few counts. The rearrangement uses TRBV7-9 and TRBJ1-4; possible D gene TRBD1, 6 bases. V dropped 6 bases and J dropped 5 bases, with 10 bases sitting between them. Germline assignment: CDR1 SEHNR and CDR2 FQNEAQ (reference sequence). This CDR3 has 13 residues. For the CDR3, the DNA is TGTGCCAGCAGGGTACAGGGAAATGAAAAACTGTTTTTT. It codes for CASRVQGNEKLFF.

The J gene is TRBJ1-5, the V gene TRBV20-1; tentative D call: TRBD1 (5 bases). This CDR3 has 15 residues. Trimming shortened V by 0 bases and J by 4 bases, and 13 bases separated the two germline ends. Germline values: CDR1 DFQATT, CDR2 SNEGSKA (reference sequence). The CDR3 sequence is CSARDSRGLNQPQHF. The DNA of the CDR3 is TGCAGTGCTAGAGATTCACGGGGCCTGAATCAGCCCCAGCATTTT.

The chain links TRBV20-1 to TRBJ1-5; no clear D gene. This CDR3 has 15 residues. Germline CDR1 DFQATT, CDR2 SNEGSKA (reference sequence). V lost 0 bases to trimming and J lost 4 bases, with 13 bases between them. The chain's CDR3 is CSARDGSGLNQPQHF. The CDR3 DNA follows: TGCAGTGCTAGAGATGGCAGTGGATTAAATCAGCCCCAGCATTTT.

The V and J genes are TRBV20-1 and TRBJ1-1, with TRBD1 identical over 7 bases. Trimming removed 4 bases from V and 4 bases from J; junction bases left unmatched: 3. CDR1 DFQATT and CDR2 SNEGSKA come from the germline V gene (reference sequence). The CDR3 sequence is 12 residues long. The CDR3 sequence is CSAKGGFTEAFF. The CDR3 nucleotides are TGCAGTGCTAAAGGGGGCTTCACTGAAGCTTTCTTT.

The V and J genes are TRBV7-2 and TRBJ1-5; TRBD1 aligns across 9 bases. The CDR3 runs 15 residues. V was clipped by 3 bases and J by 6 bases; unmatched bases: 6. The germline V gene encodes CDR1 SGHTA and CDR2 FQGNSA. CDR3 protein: CASSFGDRVPQPQHF. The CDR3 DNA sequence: TGTGCCAGCAGCTTCGGGGACAGGGTTCCTCAGCCCCAGCATTTT.

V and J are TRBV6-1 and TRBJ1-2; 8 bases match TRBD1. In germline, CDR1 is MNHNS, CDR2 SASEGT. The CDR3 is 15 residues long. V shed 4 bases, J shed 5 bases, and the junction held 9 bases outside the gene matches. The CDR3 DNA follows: TGTGCCAGCAGTGCCCAGACAGGGGATCGGTATGGCTACACCTTC. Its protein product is CASSAQTGDRYGYTF.

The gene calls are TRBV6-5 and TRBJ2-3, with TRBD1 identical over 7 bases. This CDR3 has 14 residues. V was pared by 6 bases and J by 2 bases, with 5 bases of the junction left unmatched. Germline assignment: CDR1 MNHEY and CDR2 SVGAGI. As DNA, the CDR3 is TGTGCCAGCAGAGCCGGGACAGACACAGATACGCAGTATTTT. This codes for CASRAGTDTDTQYF.

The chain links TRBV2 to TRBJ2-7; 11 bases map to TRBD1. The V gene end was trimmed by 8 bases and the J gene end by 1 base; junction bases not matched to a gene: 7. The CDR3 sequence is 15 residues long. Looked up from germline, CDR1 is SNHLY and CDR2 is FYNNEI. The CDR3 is CASRLRDRGSYEQYF. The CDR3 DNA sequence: TGTGCCAGCCGCCTAAGGGACAGGGGGTCCTACGAGCAGTACTTC.

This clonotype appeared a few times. CDR3 bases: TGTGCCAGCAGCCGGGAGAAACACAGGGAGGAGACCCAGTACTTC. This codes for CASSREKHREETQYF. This rearrangement joins TRBV4-2 to TRBJ2-7; TRBD1 is a possible D gene (6 bases). The end of the DNA aligns better with TRBJ2-5, so the J call may be wrong. Looked up from germline, CDR1 is LGHNA and CDR2 is YNFKEQ. The CDR3 is 15 residues long.

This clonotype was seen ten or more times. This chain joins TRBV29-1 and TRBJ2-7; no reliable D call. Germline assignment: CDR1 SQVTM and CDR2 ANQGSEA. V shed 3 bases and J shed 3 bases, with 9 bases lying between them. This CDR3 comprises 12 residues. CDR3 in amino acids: CSVDGSYYEQYF. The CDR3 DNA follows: TGCAGCGTTGATGGCAGCTACTACGAGCAGTACTTC.

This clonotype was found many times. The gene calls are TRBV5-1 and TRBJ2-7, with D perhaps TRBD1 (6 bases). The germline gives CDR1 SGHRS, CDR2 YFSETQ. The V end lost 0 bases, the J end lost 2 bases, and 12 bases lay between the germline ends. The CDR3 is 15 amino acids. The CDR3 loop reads CASSLGTEMTYEQYF. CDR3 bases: TGCGCCAGCAGCTTGGGGACAGAGATGACCTACGAGCAGTACTTC. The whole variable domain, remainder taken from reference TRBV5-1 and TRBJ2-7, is KAGVTQTPRYLIKTRGQQVTLSCSPISGHRSVSWYQQTPGQGLQFLFEYFSETQRNKGNFPGRFSGRQFSNSRSEMNVSTLELGDSALYLCASSLGTEMTYEQYFGPGTRLTVT.

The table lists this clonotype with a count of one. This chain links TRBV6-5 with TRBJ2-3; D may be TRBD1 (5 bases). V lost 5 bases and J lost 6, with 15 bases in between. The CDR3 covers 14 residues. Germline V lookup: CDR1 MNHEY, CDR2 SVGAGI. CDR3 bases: TGTGCCAGCAGTAAAAGACAGTCTCAGGATACGCAGTATTTT. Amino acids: CASSKRQSQDTQYF.

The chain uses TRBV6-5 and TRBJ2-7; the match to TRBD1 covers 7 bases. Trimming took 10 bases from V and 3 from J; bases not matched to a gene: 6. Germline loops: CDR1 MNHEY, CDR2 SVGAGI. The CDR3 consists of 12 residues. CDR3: CATSQGSYEQYF. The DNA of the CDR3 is TGTGCCACCTCACAGGGGAGCTACGAGCAGTACTTC.